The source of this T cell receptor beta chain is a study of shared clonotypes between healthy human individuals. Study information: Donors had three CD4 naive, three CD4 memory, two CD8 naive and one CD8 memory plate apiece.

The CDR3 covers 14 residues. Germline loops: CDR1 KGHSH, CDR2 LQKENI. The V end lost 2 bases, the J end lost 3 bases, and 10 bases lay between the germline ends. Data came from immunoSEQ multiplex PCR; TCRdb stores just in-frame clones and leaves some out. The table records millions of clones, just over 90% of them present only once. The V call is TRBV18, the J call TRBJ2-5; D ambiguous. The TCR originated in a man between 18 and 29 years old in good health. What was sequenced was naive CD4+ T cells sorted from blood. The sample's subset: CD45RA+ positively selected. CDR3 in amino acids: CASSPIRSEETQYF. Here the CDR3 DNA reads TGTGCCAGCTCACCAATCCGCAGCGAAGAGACCCAGTACTTC.